The T cell receptor beta chain under discussion was sequenced for a study of Ad26.COV2.S vaccination and SARS-CoV-2 variants. Study conclusions and caveats: Spike-specific TCR breadth ran higher among vaccine recipients than placebo recipients.

This sample's treatment: over 15 received Ad26.COV2.S at low or high dose, single or two shots; several received placebo; per-sample allocation not given. Collection of samples fell on day 63 after the first vaccine or placebo injection. The donor's status was that of an adult aged 18-55 years in Boston. The assay was immunoSEQ multiplex PCR, and TCRdb's table has in-frame clones only and misses some. The table has about 400,000 clones, about 85% seen once. On this clone itself: Its antigen is as yet unknown.

V dropped 4 bases and J dropped 5 bases, with 12 bases sitting between them. The germline V gene has CDR1 SGHNT and CDR2 YYREEE (reference sequence). This CDR3 is 13 amino acids long. The chain recombines TRBV5-4 with TRBJ1-2; weak D call: TRBD1 (6 bases). The specimen comprised peripheral blood, sampled in a trial of Ad26.COV2.S vaccine versus placebo. This receptor was identified in a person aged 18-65 years who received the Ad26.COV2.S COVID-19 vaccine or a placebo. CDR3 region: CASSQPGAYGYTF. CDR3 coding DNA: TGTGCCAGCAGCCAACCAGGGGCGTATGGCTACACCTTC.